This T cell receptor beta chain was sequenced during a study of blood T cell repertoires in COVID-19. Study at large: COVID-19 samples from acute and convalescent phases originated in the United States, Italy and Spain. T cells, B-cell-depleted T cells, or PBMCs provided the cDNA or gDNA that served as material.

In the authors' workflow: Cell counts per sample came from amplifying reference gene primers. TCRdb keeps only in-frame clones here, not all; method: immunoSEQ multiplex PCR. Clonal size and the V and J genes are those of that table, whereas D and trimming came from the DNA. The repertoire holds 85,000 to 100,000 clones, with 90% as singletons. The germline gives CDR1 MNHEY, CDR2 SVGAGI. V dropped 4 bases and J dropped 2; count of bases not matched to a gene: 6. The CDR3 is made up of 15 amino acids. Specimen: peripheral blood. The receptor was derived from a man in his sixties with acute or convalescent COVID-19. This chain links TRBV6-5 with TRBJ1-2; TRBD1 agrees at 8 bases. The CDR3 reads CASSSPGQANYGYTF. In nucleotides, the CDR3 is TGTGCCAGCAGTTCCCCGGGACAGGCGAACTATGGCTACACCTTC.